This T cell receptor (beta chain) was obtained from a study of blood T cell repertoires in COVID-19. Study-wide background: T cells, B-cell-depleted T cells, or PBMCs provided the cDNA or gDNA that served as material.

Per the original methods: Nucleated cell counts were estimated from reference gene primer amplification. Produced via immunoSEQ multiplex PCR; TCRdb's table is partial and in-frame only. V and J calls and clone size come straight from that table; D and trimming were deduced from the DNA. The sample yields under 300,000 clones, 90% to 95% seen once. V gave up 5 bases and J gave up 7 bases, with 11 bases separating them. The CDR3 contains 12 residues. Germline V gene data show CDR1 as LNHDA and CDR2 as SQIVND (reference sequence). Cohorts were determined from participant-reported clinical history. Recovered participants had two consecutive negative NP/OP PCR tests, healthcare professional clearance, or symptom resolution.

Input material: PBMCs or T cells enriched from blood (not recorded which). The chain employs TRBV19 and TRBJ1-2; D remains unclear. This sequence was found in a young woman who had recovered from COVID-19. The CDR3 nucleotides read TGTGCCAGTAGTGTCGGGTTTGCTGGCTACACCTTC. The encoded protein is CASSVGFAGYTF. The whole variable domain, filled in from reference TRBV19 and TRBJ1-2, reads DGGITQSPKYLFRKEGQNVTLSCEQNLNHDAMYWYRQDPGQGLRLIYYSQIVNDFQKGDIAEGYSVSREKKESFPLTVTSAQKNPTAFYLCASSVGFAGYTFGSGTRLTVV.